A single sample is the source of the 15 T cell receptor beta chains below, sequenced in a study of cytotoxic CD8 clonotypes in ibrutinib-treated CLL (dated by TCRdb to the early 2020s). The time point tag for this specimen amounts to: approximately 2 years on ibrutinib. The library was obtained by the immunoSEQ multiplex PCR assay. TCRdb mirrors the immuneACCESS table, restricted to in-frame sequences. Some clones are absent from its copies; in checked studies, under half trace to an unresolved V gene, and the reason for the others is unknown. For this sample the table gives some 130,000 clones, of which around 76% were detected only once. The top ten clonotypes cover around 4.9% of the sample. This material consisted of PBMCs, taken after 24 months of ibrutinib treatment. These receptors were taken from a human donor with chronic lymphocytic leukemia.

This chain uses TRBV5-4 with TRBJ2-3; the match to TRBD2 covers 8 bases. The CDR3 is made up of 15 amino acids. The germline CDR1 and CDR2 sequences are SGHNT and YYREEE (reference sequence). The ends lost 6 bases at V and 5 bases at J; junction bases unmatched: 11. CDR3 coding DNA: TGTGCCAGCACCCCTGGGCGGGGGGAGGTAGATACGCAGTATTTT. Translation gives CASTPGRGEVDTQYF.

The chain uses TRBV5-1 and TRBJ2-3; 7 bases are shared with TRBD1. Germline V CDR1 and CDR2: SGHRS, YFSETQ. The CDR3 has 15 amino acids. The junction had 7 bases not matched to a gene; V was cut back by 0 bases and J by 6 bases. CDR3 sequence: CASSLGDREGDTQYF. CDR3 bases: TGCGCCAGCAGCTTGGGTGACAGGGAAGGCGATACGCAGTATTTT.

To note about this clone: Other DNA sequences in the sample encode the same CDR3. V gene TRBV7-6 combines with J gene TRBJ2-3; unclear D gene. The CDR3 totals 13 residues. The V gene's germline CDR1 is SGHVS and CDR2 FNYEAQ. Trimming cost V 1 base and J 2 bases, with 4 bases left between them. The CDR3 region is CASSLGHTDTQYF. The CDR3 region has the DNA TGTGCCAGCAGCTTAGGCCACACAGATACGCAGTATTTT.

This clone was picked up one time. For the CDR3, the DNA is TGTGCCAGCTCGTCTGACAGGGACAGTAGCACAGATACGCAGTATTTT. Its protein is CASSSDRDSSTDTQYF. The chain employs TRBV18 and TRBJ2-3; 7 nucleotides align to TRBD1. The ends lost 6 bases at V and 0 bases at J; junction bases unmatched: 9. Germline V gives CDR1 KGHSH, CDR2 LQKENI. The CDR3 runs to 16 residues. Full variable domain (missing parts from reference TRBV18 and TRBJ2-3): NAGVMQNPRHLVRRRGQEARLRCSPMKGHSHVYWYRQLPEEGLKFMVYLQKENIIDESGMPKERFSAEFPKEGPSILRIQQVVRGDSAAYFCASSSDRDSSTDTQYFGPGTRLTVL.

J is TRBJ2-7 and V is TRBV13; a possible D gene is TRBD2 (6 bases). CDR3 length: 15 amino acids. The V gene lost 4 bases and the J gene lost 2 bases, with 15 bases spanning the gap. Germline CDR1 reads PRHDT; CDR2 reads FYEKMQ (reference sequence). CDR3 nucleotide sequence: TGTGCCAGCAGCTCAACCGGGACTGGGACCTACGAGCAGTACTTC. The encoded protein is CASSSTGTGTYEQYF. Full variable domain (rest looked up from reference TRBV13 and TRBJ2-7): AAGVIQSPRHLIKEKRETATLKCYPIPRHDTVYWYQQGPGQDPQFLISFYEKMQSDKGSIPDRFSAQQFSDYHSELNMSSLELGDSALYFCASSSTGTGTYEQYFGPGTRLTVT.

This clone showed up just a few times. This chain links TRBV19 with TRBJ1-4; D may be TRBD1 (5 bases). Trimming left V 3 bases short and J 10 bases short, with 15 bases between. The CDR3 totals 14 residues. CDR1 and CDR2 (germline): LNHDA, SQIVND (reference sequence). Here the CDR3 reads CASSMRGLWGKLFF. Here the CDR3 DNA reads TGTGCCAGTAGTATGAGGGGTCTCTGGGGAAAACTGTTTTTT.

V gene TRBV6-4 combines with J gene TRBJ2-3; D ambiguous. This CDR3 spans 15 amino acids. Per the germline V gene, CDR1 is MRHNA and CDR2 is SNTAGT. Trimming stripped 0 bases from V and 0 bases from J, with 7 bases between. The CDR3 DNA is TGTGCCAGCAGTGACTCGGCCGCTAGCACAGATACGCAGTATTTT. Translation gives CASSDSAASTDTQYF.

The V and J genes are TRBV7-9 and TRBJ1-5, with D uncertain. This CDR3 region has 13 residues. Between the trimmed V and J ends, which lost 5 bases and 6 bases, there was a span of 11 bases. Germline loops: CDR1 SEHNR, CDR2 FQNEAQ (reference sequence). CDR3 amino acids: CASSPGLGQPQHF. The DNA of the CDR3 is TGTGCCAGCAGCCCGGGGTTAGGTCAGCCCCAGCATTTT.

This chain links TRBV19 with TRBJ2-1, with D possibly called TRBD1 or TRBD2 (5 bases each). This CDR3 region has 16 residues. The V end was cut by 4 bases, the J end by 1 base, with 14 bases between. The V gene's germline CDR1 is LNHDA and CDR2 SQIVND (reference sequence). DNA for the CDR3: TGTGCCAGTAGTACCCCACTAGAGGGGTCCTACAATGAGCAGTTCTTC. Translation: CASSTPLEGSYNEQFF.

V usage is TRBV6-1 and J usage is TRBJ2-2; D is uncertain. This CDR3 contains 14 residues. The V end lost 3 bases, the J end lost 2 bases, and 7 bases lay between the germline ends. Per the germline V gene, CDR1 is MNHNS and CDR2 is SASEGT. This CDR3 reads CASSEIGNTGELFF. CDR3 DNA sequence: TGTGCCAGCAGTGAGATCGGTAACACCGGGGAGCTGTTTTTT.

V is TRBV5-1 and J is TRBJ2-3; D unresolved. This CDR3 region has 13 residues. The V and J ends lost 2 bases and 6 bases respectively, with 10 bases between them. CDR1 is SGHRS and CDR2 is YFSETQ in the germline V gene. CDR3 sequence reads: CASSFRQPDTQYF. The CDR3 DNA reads TGCGCCAGCAGCTTCCGGCAACCGGATACGCAGTATTTT.

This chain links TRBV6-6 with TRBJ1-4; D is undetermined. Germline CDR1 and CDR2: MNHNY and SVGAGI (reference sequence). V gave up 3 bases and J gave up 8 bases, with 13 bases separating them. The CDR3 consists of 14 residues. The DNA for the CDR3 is TGTGCCAGCAGTTATAGGCAGGAGTTAGAAAAACTGTTTTTT. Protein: CASSYRQELEKLFF.

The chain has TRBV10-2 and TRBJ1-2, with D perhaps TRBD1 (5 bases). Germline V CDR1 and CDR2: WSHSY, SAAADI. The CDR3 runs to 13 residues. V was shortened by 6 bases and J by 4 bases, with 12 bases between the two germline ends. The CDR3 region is CASSGRDRYGYTF. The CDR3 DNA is TGCGCCAGCAGCGGAAGGGACCGCTATGGCTACACCTTC.

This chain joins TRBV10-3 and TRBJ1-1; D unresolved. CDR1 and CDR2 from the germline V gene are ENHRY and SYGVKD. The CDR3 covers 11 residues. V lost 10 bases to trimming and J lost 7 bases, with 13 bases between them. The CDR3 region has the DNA TGTGCCACCCCGAGGGAGTGTGAAGCTTTCTTT. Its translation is CATPRECEAFF.

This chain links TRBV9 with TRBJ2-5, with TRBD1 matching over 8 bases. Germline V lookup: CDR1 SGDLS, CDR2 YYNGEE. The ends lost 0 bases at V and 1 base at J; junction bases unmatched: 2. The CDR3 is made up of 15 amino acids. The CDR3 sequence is CASSVGTGIQETQYF. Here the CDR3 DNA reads TGTGCCAGCAGCGTAGGGACAGGGATCCAAGAGACCCAGTACTTC.